Below, 15 T cell receptor beta chains from the same sample are listed, as sequenced in a study of T cell changes during pregnancy in multiple sclerosis. The protocol was immunoSEQ multiplex PCR, while the TCRdb copy is restricted to in-frame clones and leaves out a portion. The sample records around 120,000 clones, approximately 90% being singletons. The specimen was peripheral blood, collected after pregnancy. These receptors all come from a female donor with multiple sclerosis, enrolled in a pregnancy study.

This chain links TRBV10-1 with TRBJ2-2; tentatively, D is TRBD1 (5 bases). CDR1 and CDR2 (germline): WNHNN, SYGVQD (reference sequence). The CDR3 length is 15 residues. The germline V and J ends were trimmed by 10 bases and 3 bases, with 18 bases remaining between them. CDR3 sequence reads: CATGKTRVYTGELFF. In nucleotides, the CDR3 is TGCGCCACCGGAAAAACCAGGGTCTACACCGGGGAGCTGTTTTTT.

The chain has TRBV7-9 and TRBJ2-7; TRBD2 matches 8 bases. V shed 5 bases, J shed 2 bases, and the junction held 8 bases outside the gene matches. Per germline, CDR1 SEHNR and CDR2 FQNEAQ (reference sequence). The CDR3 is made up of 15 amino acids. Written as DNA, the CDR3 is TGTGCCAGCAGCCCCCTAGCGGGTAAGACCTACGAGCAGTACTTC. This translates into CASSPLAGKTYEQYF.

V and J are TRBV15 and TRBJ2-5, with a weak D call TRBD2 (6 bases). The CDR3 is 14 amino acids. Deletions cut 3 bases from V and 5 bases from J, with 13 bases between. Per the germline V gene, CDR1 is LNHNV and CDR2 is YYDKDF (reference sequence). The CDR3 sequence: CATSSIGGWETQYF. DNA for the CDR3: TGTGCCACCAGCAGTATCGGGGGATGGGAGACCCAGTACTTC.

The V gene is TRBV7-9, the J gene TRBJ2-2; tentatively, D is TRBD2 (6 bases). This CDR3 region has 15 residues. CDR1 SEHNR and CDR2 FQNEAQ come from the germline V gene (reference sequence). Between the trimmed V and J ends, which lost 0 bases and 1 base, there was a span of 6 bases. The CDR3 spells CASSLAGGNTGELFF. The CDR3, as DNA: TGTGCCAGCAGCTTAGCGGGGGGGAACACCGGGGAGCTGTTTTTT.

The gene calls are TRBV5-6 and TRBJ1-1; 10 bases fit TRBD1. Germline values: CDR1 SGHDT, CDR2 YYEEEE. The CDR3 loop spans 15 amino acids. Trimming cost V 4 bases and J 7 bases; bases outside gene matches: 10. In DNA form, the CDR3 reads TGTGCCAGCAGCCTGCCGGGACAGGGGTCGGGTGAAGCTTTCTTT. Its protein is CASSLPGQGSGEAFF.

The V and J genes are TRBV18 and TRBJ2-7; D remains ambiguous. Trimming pared 4 bases from V and 5 bases from J, leaving 12 bases between. The CDR3 is 13 amino acids. Germline CDR1 is KGHSH and CDR2 is LQKENI. As DNA, the CDR3 is TGTGCCAGCTCACTCTTTTCGGAGAACGAGCAGTACTTC. Translation gives CASSLFSENEQYF.

The V and J genes are TRBV6-1 and TRBJ1-6; D is undetermined. Trimming took off 2 bases at V and 8 bases at J, with 16 bases between the two ends. The CDR3 runs 16 residues. Germline assignment: CDR1 MNHNS and CDR2 SASEGT. Here the CDR3 reads CASSERLEGGDSPLHF. CDR3 coding DNA: TGTGCCAGCAGTGAAAGGTTGGAGGGTGGTGATTCACCCCTCCACTTT.

This rearrangement joins TRBV29-1 to TRBJ1-3; weak D call: TRBD1 (6 bases). The germline V and J ends were trimmed by 8 bases and 0 bases, with 14 bases remaining between them. The CDR3 sequence is 14 residues long. Germline loops: CDR1 SQVTM, CDR2 ANQGSEA. The CDR3 region is CSTWGGISGNTIYF. CDR3 coding DNA: TGCAGCACCTGGGGGGGCATCTCTGGAAACACCATATATTTT.

CDR3 residues: CASSQDRRPYNSPLHF. Here the CDR3 DNA reads TGCGCCAGCAGCCAAGATCGGCGGCCCTATAATTCACCCCTCCACTTT. V usage is TRBV4-1 and J usage is TRBJ1-6; D is unclear. The germline gives CDR1 MGHRA, CDR2 YSYEKL. There are 16 residues in the CDR3. V shed 0 bases and J shed 2 bases, with 8 bases lying between them.

In DNA, the CDR3 is TGTGCCAGCTCACCTGGACAGGGGAACTCTGGAAACACCATATATTTT. It yields the protein CASSPGQGNSGNTIYF. This sequence joins TRBV18 and TRBJ1-3, with 9 bases that match TRBD1. The CDR3 length is 16 residues. V shed 3 bases, J shed 0 bases, and the junction held 3 bases outside the gene matches. Per germline, CDR1 KGHSH and CDR2 LQKENI.

The genes are TRBV13 and TRBJ2-2, with 11 bases fitting TRBD2. CDR1 and CDR2 from the germline V gene are PRHDT and FYEKMQ (reference sequence). V lost 5 bases to trimming and J lost 7 bases; unmatched junction nucleotides: 6. CDR3 length equals 15 residues. Written as DNA, the CDR3 is TGTGCCAGCAGCACTAGCGGGGGCCCACGCGGGGAGCTGTTTTTT. Its translation is CASSTSGGPRGELFF.

The CDR3 loop is CASSVSQGTTEAFF. The CDR3 DNA is TGTGCCAGCAGCGTATCCCAGGGGACCACTGAAGCTTTCTTT. The gene calls are TRBV5-4 and TRBJ1-1, with D possibly matching TRBD1 (6 bases). Germline loops: CDR1 SGHNT, CDR2 YYREEE (reference sequence). V gave up 4 bases and J gave up 4 bases, with 14 bases separating them. This CDR3 contains 14 residues.

The rearrangement joins TRBV29-1 to TRBJ2-5; 7 bases are shared with TRBD2. V trimming: 4 bases; J trimming: 5 bases; junction bases outside the gene matches: 7. Germline CDR1 is SQVTM and CDR2 is ANQGSEA. The CDR3 has 13 residues. In nucleotides, the CDR3 is TGCAGCGTTGGGGAGGGGAGCAAGGAGACCCAGTACTTC. Encoded protein: CSVGEGSKETQYF.

The rearrangement links TRBV29-1 to TRBJ1-5; 10 bases map to TRBD1. Germline V lookup: CDR1 SQVTM, CDR2 ANQGSEA. The J segment lost 2 bases and the V segment lost 1 base, leaving 5 bases of the junction unmatched. The CDR3 spans 16 residues. The CDR3 nucleotides read TGCAGCGTTGAAGTGGGCGGACAGGGGGGCAATCAGCCCCAGCATTTT. Its protein is CSVEVGGQGGNQPQHF.

The chain has TRBV7-8 and TRBJ2-7; D not certain. V was cut by 5 bases and J by 0 bases, with 17 bases left in between. Germline V gene sequence: CDR1 SGHVS, CDR2 FQNEAQ. The CDR3 has 16 amino acids. The CDR3 nucleotides read TGTGCCAGCAGCAACCCCCCTTACCCGAGCTCCTACGAGCAGTACTTC. Its translation: CASSNPPYPSSYEQYF.